Each of the 20 T cell receptor beta chains below was sequenced from the same sample in a study of T cells in Graves' hyperthyroidism and ophthalmopathy. Researchers took RNA transcripts and amplified the TCR beta CDR3 regions from them. The study used the HTBI primer set for a first-round RT-PCR of the TCR CDR3. In TCRdb, the multiplex PCR reads were re-called with MiXCR into one record per CDR3 protein. The repertoire holds about 260,000 distinct CDR3 sequences, about 25% seen once, with around 28% in the top ten. Material for sequencing was blood. These receptors all stem from a man aged 35 to 55 with Graves' hyperthyroidism that later progressed to Graves' ophthalmopathy.

This clonotype was seen at least ten times. The CDR3 coding sequence is TGTGCCAGTAGTGCGCCGGGACTAGGTCTACGTGAGCAGTACTTC. Its translation is CASSAPGLGLREQYF. The rearrangement joins TRBV19 to TRBJ2-7; 8 bases map to TRBD2. V dropped 5 bases and J dropped 7; count of bases not matched to a gene: 13. The CDR3 has 15 residues. Germline V gene sequence: CDR1 LNHDA, CDR2 SQIVND (reference sequence).

This clonotype was observed many times. The rearrangement uses TRBV20-1 and TRBJ1-5, with a possible D match to TRBD1 (5 bases). This CDR3 comprises 13 residues. Germline V gene data show CDR1 as DFQATT and CDR2 as SNEGSKA (reference sequence). Trimming pared 7 bases from V and 0 bases from J, leaving 10 bases between. This chain's CDR3 is CSGKTDSNQPQHF. The DNA of the CDR3 is TGCAGTGGGAAGACAGATAGCAATCAGCCCCAGCATTTT.

Ten or more counts support this clonotype. V and J are TRBV18 and TRBJ1-5; 7 nucleotides match TRBD1. Per the germline V gene, CDR1 is KGHSH and CDR2 is LQKENI. This CDR3 comprises 15 residues. Trimming cost V 6 bases and J 4 bases; bases outside gene matches: 9. The CDR3 sequence: CASSPGGGRNQPQHF. The CDR3 coding sequence is TGTGCCAGCTCCCCGGGAGGGGGCCGAAATCAGCCCCAGCATTTT.

This clonotype was seen ten or more times. The rearrangement joins TRBV5-1 to TRBJ2-7, with 10 bases that match TRBD1. This CDR3 is 13 amino acids long. Trimming cost V 4 bases and J 6 bases; bases outside gene matches: 4. CDR1 SGHRS and CDR2 YFSETQ come from the germline V gene. CDR3 bases: TGCGCCAGCAGCGCGGGACAGGGGCGCGAGCAGTACTTC. Its translation: CASSAGQGREQYF.

This clonotype was observed at least ten times. The conserved phenylalanine or tryptophan normally closing the CDR3 is absent here, so this likely arose from a read error. The rearrangement uses TRBV5-1 and TRBJ2-5, with D hard to call. CDR1 and CDR2 from the germline V gene are SGHRS and YFSETQ. The CDR3 loop spans 11 amino acids. Trimming pared 2 bases from V and 1 base from J, leaving 0 bases between. For the CDR3, the DNA is TGCGCCAGCAGCTTCCAAGAGACCCAGTACCTC. Translation gives CASSFQETQYL.

The chain recombines TRBV10-3 with TRBJ2-5, with 10 nucleotides matching TRBD2. This CDR3 has 18 amino acids. V was pared by 2 bases and J by 5 bases, with 14 bases of the junction left unmatched. The germline CDR1 and CDR2 sequences are ENHRY and SYGVKD. The CDR3: CAISEASGRTSGRETQYF. The CDR3 region has the DNA TGTGCCATCAGTGAGGCGAGCGGGAGGACTAGCGGAAGGGAGACCCAGTACTTC.

The chain combines TRBV27 with TRBJ2-4; 9 bases are shared with TRBD1. The germline V gene encodes CDR1 MNHEY and CDR2 SMNVEV (reference sequence). This CDR3 has 14 amino acids. Trimming removed 2 bases from V and 5 bases from J; junction bases left unmatched: 1. In DNA form, the CDR3 reads TGTGCCAGCAGTTTAAACAGGGGGCAAAACATTCAGTACTTC. This sequence encodes CASSLNRGQNIQYF.

This clonotype was picked up many times. The V gene is TRBV24-1, the J gene TRBJ1-1; D is possibly TRBD1 (5 bases). This CDR3 has 13 residues. The germline V gene encodes CDR1 KGHDR and CDR2 SFDVKD. The V gene lost 4 bases and the J gene lost 5 bases, with 10 bases spanning the gap. CDR3 sequence: CATSEGDLTEAFF. CDR3 in DNA: TGTGCCACCAGTGAGGGGGACCTAACTGAAGCTTTCTTT.

This chain links TRBV4-1 with TRBJ1-3; possible D gene TRBD1, 6 bases. Trimming took 0 bases from V and 0 from J, leaving 12 bases between them. The CDR3 is made up of 17 amino acids. Germline-derived CDR1 and CDR2 are MGHRA and YSYEKL. CDR3 DNA: TGCGCCAGCAGCCAAGAAACGGACAGCAGCTCTGGAAACACCATATATTTT. This codes for CASSQETDSSSGNTIYF.

This chain joins TRBV12-3 or TRBV12-4 and TRBJ2-7, with a tentative D call TRBD1 (5 bases). With 5 bases removed from V and 2 bases from J, the gap between germline ends came to 10 bases. This CDR3 region has 13 residues. The CDR3 DNA is TGTGCCAGCAGTACCAGGGCTACCTACGAGCAGTACTTC. This translates into CASSTRATYEQYF.

The sample holds many counts of this clonotype. The J gene is TRBJ2-7, the V gene TRBV20-1; D is uncertain. The V gene lost 6 bases and the J gene lost 0 bases, with 12 bases spanning the gap. CDR3 length: 13 amino acids. Germline CDR1 DFQATT, CDR2 SNEGSKA (reference sequence). CDR3 protein: CSARGWSSYEQYF. The CDR3 DNA follows: TGCAGTGCCCGCGGATGGAGCTCCTACGAGCAGTACTTC.

At least ten counts were recorded for this clonotype. The chain recombines TRBV6-5 with TRBJ2-3, with D possibly being TRBD2 (6 bases). Germline CDR1 is MNHEY and CDR2 is SVGAGI. Between the trimmed V and J ends, which lost 2 bases and 0 bases, there was a span of 9 bases. This CDR3 spans 15 amino acids. The CDR3 DNA follows: TGTGCCAGCAGTTACCAGAGCGGGAGCACAGATACGCAGTATTTT. Its translation is CASSYQSGSTDTQYF.

This clonotype occurred many times. V and J are TRBV12-5 and TRBJ1-5, with D unresolved. V was shortened by 1 base and J by 6 bases, with 7 bases between the two germline ends. This CDR3 is 13 amino acids long. Germline V gives CDR1 LGHNT, CDR2 FRNRAP. The CDR3 DNA is TGTGCTAGTGGTTTGGCAGTGGCTCAGCCCCAGCATTTT. This gives the protein CASGLAVAQPQHF.

In its sample, this clonotype was seen many times. The chain has TRBV12-5 and TRBJ2-7; 12 bases are a match to TRBD2. Germline values: CDR1 LGHNT, CDR2 FRNRAP. There are 18 residues in the CDR3. V trimming: 4 bases; J trimming: 0 bases; junction bases outside the gene matches: 10. Written as DNA, the CDR3 is TGTGCTAGTGGTTCCCCCGGACTAGCGGGACTGAGCTCCTACGAGCAGTACTTC. Translating it yields CASGSPGLAGLSSYEQYF.

This clonotype was found many times. This chain joins TRBV7-3 and TRBJ2-5; D is perhaps TRBD1 or TRBD2 (5 bases each). CDR3 length equals 15 residues. From germline, CDR1 is SGHTA and CDR2 FQGTGA. V was pared by 5 bases and J by 5 bases, with 18 bases between. In DNA, the CDR3 is TGTGCCAGCAGCACTACCACGGGGACCGGGGAGACCCAGTACTTC. Its translation: CASSTTTGTGETQYF.

In this sample, this clonotype turned up many times. CDR3 DNA: TGTGCCAGCAGCCCGGACGCGGGGGTAGAGACCCAGTACTTC. Its protein product is CASSPDAGVETQYF. V usage is TRBV5-5 and J usage is TRBJ2-5; 7 nucleotides match TRBD2. There are 14 residues in the CDR3. Looked up from germline, CDR1 is SGHKS and CDR2 is YYEKEE (reference sequence). J gave up 4 bases and V 4 bases, and 7 bases lay outside the gene matches. Complete variable domain (other parts from reference TRBV5-5 and TRBJ2-5): DAGVTQSPTHLIKTRGQQVTLRCSPISGHKSVSWYQQVLGQGPQFIFQYYEKEERGRGNFPDRFSARQFPNYSSELNVNALLLGDSALYLCASSPDAGVETQYFGPGTRLLVL.

In this sample, this clonotype turned up a few times. The rearrangement uses TRBV28 and TRBJ2-5, with 10 bases fitting TRBD2. Germline values: CDR1 MDHEN, CDR2 SYDVKM. There are 19 residues in the CDR3. V lost 5 bases, J lost 4 bases, and 19 bases stayed unmatched. The CDR3 is CASSASGRTGWARGETQYF. CDR3 nucleotide sequence: TGTGCCAGCAGTGCTAGCGGGAGAACGGGGTGGGCCAGGGGAGAGACCCAGTACTTC.

There are many counts of this clonotype. J is TRBJ1-2 and V is TRBV3-1; D uncertain. Trimming stripped 2 bases from V and 2 bases from J, with 9 bases between. The CDR3 has 14 residues. Germline loops: CDR1 LGHDT, CDR2 YNNKEL (reference sequence). The CDR3 here is CASSQTLPNYGYTF. The CDR3 DNA reads TGTGCCAGCAGCCAAACTCTACCCAACTATGGCTACACCTTC.

This clonotype occurred once. The chain recombines TRBV28 with TRBJ1-1, with 7 positions matching TRBD1. V was clipped by 6 bases and J by 5 bases; unmatched bases: 12. CDR3 length: 15 residues. Per the germline V gene, CDR1 is MDHEN and CDR2 is SYDVKM. CDR3 sequence (DNA): TGTGCCAGCAGCTTAAGGAGACAGGGTTGGACTGAAGCTTTCTTT. Protein: CASSLRRQGWTEAFF.

In its sample, this clonotype was seen many times. Relative to the germline gene, one junction end is altered; a read error may explain this. This chain connects TRBV12-3 or TRBV12-4 to TRBJ1-6; D is undetermined. There are 14 residues in the CDR3. CDR3 coding DNA: TGTGCCAGCAGCCAAAGCTCCTATAATTTACCCCTCCACTTT. Protein: CASSQSSYNLPLHF.